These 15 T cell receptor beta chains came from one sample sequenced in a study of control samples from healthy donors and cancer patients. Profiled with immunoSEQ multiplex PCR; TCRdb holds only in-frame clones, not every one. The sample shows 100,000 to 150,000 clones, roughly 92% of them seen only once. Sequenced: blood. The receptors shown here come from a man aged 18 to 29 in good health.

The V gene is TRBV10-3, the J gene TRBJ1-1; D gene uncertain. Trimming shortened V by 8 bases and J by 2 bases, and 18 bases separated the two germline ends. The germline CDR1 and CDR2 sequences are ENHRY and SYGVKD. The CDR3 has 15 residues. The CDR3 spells CAISQTKTGNTEAFF. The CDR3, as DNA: TGTGCCATCTCCCAGACAAAGACGGGTAACACTGAAGCTTTCTTT.

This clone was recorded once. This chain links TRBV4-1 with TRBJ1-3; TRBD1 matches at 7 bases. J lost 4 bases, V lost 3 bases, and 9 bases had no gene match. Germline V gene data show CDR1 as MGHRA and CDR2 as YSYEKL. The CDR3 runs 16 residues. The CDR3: CASSHQTGFTGNTIYF. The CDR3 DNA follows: TGCGCCAGCAGCCACCAGACAGGGTTTACGGGAAACACCATATATTTT.

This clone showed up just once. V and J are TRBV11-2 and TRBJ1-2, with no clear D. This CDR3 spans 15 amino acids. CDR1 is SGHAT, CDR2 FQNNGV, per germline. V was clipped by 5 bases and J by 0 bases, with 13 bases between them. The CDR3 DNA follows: TGTGCCAGCAGCCTGATCCTAGAAGCTAACTATGGCTACACCTTC. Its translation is CASSLILEANYGYTF.

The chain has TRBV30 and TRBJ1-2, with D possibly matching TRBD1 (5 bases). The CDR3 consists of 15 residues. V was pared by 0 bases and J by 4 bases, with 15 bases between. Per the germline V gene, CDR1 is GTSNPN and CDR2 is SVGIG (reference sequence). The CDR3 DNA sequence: TGTGCCTGGAGTGTCGCCGGGGGTGATAGCTATGGCTACACCTTC. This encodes CAWSVAGGDSYGYTF.

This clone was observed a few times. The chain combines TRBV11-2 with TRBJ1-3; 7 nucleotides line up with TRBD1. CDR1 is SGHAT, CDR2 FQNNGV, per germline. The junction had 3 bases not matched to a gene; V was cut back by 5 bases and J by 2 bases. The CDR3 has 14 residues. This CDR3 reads CASSQGEAGNTIYF. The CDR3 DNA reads TGTGCCAGCAGCCAGGGGGAAGCTGGAAACACCATATATTTT.

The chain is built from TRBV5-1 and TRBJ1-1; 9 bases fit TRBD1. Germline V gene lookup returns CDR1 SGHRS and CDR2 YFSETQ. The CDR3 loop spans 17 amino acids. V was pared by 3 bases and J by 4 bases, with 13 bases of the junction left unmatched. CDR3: CASSWGPYRGQGTEAFF. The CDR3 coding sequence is TGCGCCAGCAGCTGGGGGCCCTACAGGGGGCAGGGCACTGAAGCTTTCTTT.

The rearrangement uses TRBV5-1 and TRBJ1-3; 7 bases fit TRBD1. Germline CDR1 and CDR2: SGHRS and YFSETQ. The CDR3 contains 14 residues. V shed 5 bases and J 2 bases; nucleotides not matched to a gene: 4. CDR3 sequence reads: CASSDQGAGNTIYF. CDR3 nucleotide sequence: TGCGCCAGCAGTGACCAGGGGGCTGGAAACACCATATATTTT. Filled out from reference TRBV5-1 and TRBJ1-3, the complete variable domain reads KAGVTQTPRYLIKTRGQQVTLSCSPISGHRSVSWYQQTPGQGLQFLFEYFSETQRNKGNFPGRFSGRQFSNSRSEMNVSTLELGDSALYLCASSDQGAGNTIYFGEGSWLTVV.

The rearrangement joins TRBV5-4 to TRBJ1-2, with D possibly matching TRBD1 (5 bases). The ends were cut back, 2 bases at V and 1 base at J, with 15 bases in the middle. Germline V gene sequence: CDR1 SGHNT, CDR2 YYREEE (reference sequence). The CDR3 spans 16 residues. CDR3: CASSLPRQLHNYGYTF. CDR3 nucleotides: TGTGCCAGCAGCTTACCTCGACAGCTACATAACTATGGCTACACCTTC.

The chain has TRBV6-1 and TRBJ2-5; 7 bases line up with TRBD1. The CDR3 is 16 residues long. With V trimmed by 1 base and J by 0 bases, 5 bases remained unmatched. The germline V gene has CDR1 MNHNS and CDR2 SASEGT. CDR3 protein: CASSEGDRKYQETQYF. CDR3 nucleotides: TGTGCCAGCAGTGAAGGGGACAGAAAATACCAAGAGACCCAGTACTTC.

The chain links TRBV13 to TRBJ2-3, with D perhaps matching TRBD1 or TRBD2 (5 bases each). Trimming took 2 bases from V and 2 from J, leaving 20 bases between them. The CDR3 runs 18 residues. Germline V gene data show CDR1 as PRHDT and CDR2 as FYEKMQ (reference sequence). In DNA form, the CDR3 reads TGTGCCAGCAGCTTATGGACGGGCGGGCCAGGGTCCACAGATACGCAGTATTTT. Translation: CASSLWTGGPGSTDTQYF. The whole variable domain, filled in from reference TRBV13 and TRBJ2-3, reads AAGVIQSPRHLIKEKRETATLKCYPIPRHDTVYWYQQGPGQDPQFLISFYEKMQSDKGSIPDRFSAQQFSDYHSELNMSSLELGDSALYFCASSLWTGGPGSTDTQYFGPGTRLTVL.

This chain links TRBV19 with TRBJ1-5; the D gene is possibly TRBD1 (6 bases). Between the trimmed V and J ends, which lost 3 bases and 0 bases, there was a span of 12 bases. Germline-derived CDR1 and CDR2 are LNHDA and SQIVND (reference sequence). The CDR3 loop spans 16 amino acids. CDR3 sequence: CASSMTGTLSNQPQHF. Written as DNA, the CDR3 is TGTGCCAGTAGTATGACCGGGACACTTAGCAATCAGCCCCAGCATTTT.

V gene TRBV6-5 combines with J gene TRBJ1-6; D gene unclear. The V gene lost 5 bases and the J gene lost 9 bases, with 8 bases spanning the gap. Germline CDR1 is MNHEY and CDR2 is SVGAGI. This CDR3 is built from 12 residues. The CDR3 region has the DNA TGTGCCAGCAGTCCAATCTCTTCACCCCTCCACTTT. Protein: CASSPISSPLHF.

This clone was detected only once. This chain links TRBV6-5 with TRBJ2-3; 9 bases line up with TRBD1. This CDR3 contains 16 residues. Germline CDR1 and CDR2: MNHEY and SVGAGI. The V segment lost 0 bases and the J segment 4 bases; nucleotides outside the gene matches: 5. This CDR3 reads CASSYSGTGSADTQYF. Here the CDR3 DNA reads TGTGCCAGCAGTTACTCTGGGACAGGGAGTGCAGATACGCAGTATTTT.

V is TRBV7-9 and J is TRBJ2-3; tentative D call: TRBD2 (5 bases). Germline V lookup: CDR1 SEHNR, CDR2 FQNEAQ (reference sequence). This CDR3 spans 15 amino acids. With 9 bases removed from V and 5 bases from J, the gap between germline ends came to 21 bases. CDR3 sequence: CASPPTERLKDTQYF. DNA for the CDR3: TGTGCCAGTCCCCCGACGGAGCGGCTCAAAGATACGCAGTATTTT.

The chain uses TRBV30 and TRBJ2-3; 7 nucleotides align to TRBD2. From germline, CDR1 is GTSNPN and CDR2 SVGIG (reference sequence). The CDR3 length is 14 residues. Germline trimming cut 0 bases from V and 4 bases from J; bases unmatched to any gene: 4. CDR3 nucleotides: TGTGCCTGGAGTGTACTGGGGGGGGCAGATACGCAGTATTTT. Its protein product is CAWSVLGGADTQYF.